This TCR beta chain was found in a study of PD-L1 blockade in urothelial cancer. Study-wide background: About 85% of the roughly 30 patients comprised males who had bladder-origin urothelial cancer. The median T cell count in blood samples was approximately 140,000.

Sequenced by immunoSEQ multiplex PCR; TCRdb stores in-frame clones only, minus some. Of around 92,000 clones listed, about 90% are singletons. Sample time point: pretreatment peripheral blood. The study enrolled patients with locally advanced or metastatic urothelial carcinoma. CDR1 and CDR2 (germline): GTSNPN, SVGIG (reference sequence). Trimming removed 8 bases from V and 0 bases from J, with 10 bases in between. The CDR3 length is 13 residues. Here the sequenced sample was PBMCs, taken around atezolizumab (anti-PD-L1) treatment. The clonotype comes from a woman of 80 years or more with urothelial cancer. The chain recombines TRBV30 with TRBJ2-2, with TRBD2 as a possible D gene (5 bases). This CDR3 is CAGAAPNTGELFF. The CDR3 DNA reads TGTGCCGGAGCGGCTCCGAACACCGGGGAGCTGTTTTTT. The full variable domain, in which reference TRBV30 and TRBJ2-2 provide the parts outside the CDR3, is SQTIHQWPATLVQPVGSPLSLECTVEGTSNPNLYWYRQAAGRGLQLLFYSVGIGQISSEVPQNLSASRPQDRQFILSSKKLLLSDSGFYLCAGAAPNTGELFFGEGSRLTVL.